This T cell receptor (beta chain) originates from a study of T cell responses to AZD1222 COVID-19 vaccine. Points on this clone: Its specificity is not known.

Germline-derived CDR1 and CDR2 are SEHNR and FQNEAQ (reference sequence). The V end was cut by 6 bases, the J end by 4 bases, with 13 bases between. This CDR3 has 14 amino acids. TCRdb keeps only in-frame clones here, not all; method: immunoSEQ multiplex PCR. The sample lists approximately 120,000 clones; about 89% were seen once. Overall study results and limits: The repertoires were collected only after the peak T cell response.

This receptor was identified in an adult in good health. The chain couples TRBV7-9 to TRBJ2-1, with D possibly TRBD2 on 5 matching bases. The sequencing here drew on peripheral blood, taken on day 0 of AZD1222 vaccination. The CDR3 nucleotides are TGTGCCAGCAGGGAGGCGGGTGGGTACAATGAGCAGTTCTTC. Protein sequence: CASREAGGYNEQFF.